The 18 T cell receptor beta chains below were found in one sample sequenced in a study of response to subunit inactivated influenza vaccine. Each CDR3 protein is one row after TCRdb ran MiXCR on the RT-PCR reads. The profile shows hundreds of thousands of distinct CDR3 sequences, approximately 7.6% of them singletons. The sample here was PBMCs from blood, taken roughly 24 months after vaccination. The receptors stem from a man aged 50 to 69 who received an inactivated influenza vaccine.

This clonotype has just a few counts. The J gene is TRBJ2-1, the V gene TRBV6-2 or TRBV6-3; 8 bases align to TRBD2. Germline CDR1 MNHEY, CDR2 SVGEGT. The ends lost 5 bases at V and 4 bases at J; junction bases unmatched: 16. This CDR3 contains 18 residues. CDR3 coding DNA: TGTGCCAGCAGTCCTGTTTGGCTAGCGGGTCTCAAATACAATGAGCAGTTCTTC. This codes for CASSPVWLAGLKYNEQFF.

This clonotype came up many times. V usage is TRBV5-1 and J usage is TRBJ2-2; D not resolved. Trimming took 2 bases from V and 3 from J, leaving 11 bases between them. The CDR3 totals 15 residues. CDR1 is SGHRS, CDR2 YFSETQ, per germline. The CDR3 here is CASSFGQFDTGELFF. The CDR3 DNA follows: TGCGCCAGCAGCTTTGGGCAGTTTGACACCGGGGAGCTGTTTTTT.

The DNA for the CDR3 is TGCGCCAGCAGCTTATCCGACGGGAATGAGCAGTTCTTC. It specifies CASSLSDGNEQFF. The rearrangement links TRBV5-1 to TRBJ2-1; D is unclear. This CDR3 region has 13 residues. CDR1 and CDR2 (germline): SGHRS, YFSETQ. The ends were cut back, 2 bases at V and 7 bases at J, with 10 bases in the middle.

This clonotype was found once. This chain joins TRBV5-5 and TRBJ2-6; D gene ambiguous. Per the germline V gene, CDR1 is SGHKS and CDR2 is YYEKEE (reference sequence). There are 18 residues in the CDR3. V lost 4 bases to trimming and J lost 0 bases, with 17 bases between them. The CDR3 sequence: CASSPVIRTLSGANVLTF. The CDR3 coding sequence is TGTGCCAGCAGCCCGGTAATCCGAACGCTCTCTGGGGCCAACGTCCTGACTTTC.

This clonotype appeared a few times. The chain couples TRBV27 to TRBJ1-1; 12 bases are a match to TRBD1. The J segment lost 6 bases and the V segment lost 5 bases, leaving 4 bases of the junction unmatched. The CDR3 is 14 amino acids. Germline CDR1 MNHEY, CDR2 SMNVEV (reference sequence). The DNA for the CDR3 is TGTGCCAGCAGTATGGGACAGGGGGCCGCTGAAGCTTTCTTT. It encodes CASSMGQGAAEAFF.

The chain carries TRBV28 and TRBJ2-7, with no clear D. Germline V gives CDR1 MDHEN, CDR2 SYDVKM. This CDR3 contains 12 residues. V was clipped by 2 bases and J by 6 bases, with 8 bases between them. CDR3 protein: CASSLLQSEQYF. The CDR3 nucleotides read TGTGCCAGCAGTTTACTGCAGAGCGAGCAGTACTTC.

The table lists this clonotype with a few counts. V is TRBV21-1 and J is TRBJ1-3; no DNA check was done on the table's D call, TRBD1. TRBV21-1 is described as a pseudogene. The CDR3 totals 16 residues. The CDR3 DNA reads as TGTGCCAGCAGCGGGCCTCAGGGAGAGGCTGGAAACACCATATATTTT. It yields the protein CASSGPQGEAGNTIYF.

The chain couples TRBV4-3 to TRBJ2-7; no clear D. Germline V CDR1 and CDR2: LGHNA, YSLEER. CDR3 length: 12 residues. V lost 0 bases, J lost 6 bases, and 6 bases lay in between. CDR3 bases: TGCGCCAGCAGCCAAGATTTTAGCGAGCAGTACTTC. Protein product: CASSQDFSEQYF.

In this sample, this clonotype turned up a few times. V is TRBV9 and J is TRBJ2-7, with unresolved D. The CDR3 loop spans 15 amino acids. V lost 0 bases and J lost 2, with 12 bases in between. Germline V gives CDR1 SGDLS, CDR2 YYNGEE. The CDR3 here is CASSVGSGIAYEQYF. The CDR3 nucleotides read TGTGCCAGCAGCGTAGGGTCAGGTATTGCCTACGAGCAGTACTTC.

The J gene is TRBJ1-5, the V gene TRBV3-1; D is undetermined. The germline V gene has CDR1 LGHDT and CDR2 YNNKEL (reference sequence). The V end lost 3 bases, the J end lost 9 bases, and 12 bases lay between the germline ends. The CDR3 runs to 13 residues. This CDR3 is CASSQAPSLPQHF. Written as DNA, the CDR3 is TGTGCCAGCAGCCAGGCCCCTAGTTTGCCCCAGCATTTT.

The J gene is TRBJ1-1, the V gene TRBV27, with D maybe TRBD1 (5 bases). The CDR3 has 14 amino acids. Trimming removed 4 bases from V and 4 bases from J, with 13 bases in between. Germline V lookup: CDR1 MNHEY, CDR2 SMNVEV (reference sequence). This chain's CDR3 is CASSSRGRSTEAFF. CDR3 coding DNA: TGTGCCAGCAGTTCACGGGGACGGAGCACTGAAGCTTTCTTT.

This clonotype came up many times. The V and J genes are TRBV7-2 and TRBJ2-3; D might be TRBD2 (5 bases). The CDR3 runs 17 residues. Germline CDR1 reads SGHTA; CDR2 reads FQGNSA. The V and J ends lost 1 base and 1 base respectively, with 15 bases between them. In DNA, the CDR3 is TGTGCCAGCAGCTTAGGGACCCCGGGGTGGCGCACAGATACGCAGTATTTT. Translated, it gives CASSLGTPGWRTDTQYF.

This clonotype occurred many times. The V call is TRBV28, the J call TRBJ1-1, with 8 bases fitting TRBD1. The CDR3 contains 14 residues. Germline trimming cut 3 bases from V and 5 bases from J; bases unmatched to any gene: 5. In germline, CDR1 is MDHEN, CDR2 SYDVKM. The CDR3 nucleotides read TGTGCCAGCAGTTTTGGCAGGGGGCGGACTGAAGCTTTCTTT. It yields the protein CASSFGRGRTEAFF.

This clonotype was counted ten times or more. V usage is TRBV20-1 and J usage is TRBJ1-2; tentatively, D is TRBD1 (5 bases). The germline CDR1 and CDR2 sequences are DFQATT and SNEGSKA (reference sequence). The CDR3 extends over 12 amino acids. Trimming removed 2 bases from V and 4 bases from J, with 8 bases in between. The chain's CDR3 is CSARQGGYGYTF. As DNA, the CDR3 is TGCAGTGCTAGACAGGGAGGCTATGGCTACACCTTC.

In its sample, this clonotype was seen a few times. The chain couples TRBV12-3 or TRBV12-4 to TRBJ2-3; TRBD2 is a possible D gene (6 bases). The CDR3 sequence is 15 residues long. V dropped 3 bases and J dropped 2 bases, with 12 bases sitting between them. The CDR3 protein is CASSFFGGDTDTQYF. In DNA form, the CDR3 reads TGTGCCAGCAGTTTTTTCGGCGGGGACACAGATACGCAGTATTTT.

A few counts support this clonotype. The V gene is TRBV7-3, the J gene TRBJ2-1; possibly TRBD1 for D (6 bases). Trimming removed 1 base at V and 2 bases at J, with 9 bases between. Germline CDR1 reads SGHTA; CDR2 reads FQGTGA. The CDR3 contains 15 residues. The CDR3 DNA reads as TGTGCCAGCAGCTTAAGTACAGGGACCTACAATGAGCAGTTCTTC. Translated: CASSLSTGTYNEQFF.

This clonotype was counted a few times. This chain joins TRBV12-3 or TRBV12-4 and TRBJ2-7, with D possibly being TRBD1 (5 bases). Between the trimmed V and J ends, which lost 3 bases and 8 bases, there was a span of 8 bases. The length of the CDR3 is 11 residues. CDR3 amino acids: CASSFKGKQYF. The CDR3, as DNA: TGTGCCAGCAGTTTCAAGGGGAAGCAGTACTTC.

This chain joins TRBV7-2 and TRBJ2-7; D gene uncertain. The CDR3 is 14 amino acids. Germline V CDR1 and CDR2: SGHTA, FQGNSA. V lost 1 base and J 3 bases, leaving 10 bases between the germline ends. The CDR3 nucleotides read TGTGCCAGCAGCTTAGGAAAAGCTTTCTACGAGCAGTACTTC. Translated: CASSLGKAFYEQYF.